This T cell receptor (beta chain) was documented in a study of CD8 T cells in ankylosing spondylitis. The TCR beta libraries were generated through quantitative 5'-RACE incorporating molecular barcodes. In TCRdb, the 5' RACE reads were re-called with MiXCR into one record per CDR3 protein. The table lists about 800,000 distinct CDR3 sequences, 12% of them singletons. Findings of the study overall: As for the disease-linked clones, they showed a CD8+ phenotype and occurred at relatively low frequencies in peripheral blood. For ankylosing spondylitis blood, a TCR beta motif of several highly homologous variants appeared characteristic. The clones that were linked to disease were reported to be significantly enriched in matched synovial fluid samples from ankylosing spondylitis patients.

A word on this clonotype: Its antigen is still unknown.

The CDR3 spans 15 residues. The germline V and J ends were trimmed by 3 bases and 4 bases, with 16 bases remaining between them. Germline-derived CDR1 and CDR2 are DFQATT and SNEGSKA (reference sequence). The receptor comes from a male donor with ankylosing spondylitis. The specimen sequenced was blood, either unsorted or a sorted T cell fraction (not recorded which). The chain couples TRBV20-1 to TRBJ2-1; D uncertain. The CDR3 DNA follows: TGCAGTGCTAGGTCAAGATCTTACTCTTACAATGAGCAGTTCTTC. This encodes CSARSRSYSYNEQFF.